A selection of T cell receptor beta chains follows, all from one sample in a study of T cell repertoires in cytomegalovirus infection. TCRdb re-analysed the reads in MiXCR, keeping a single row per CDR3 protein. This table has 400,000 to 550,000 distinct CDR3 sequences, around 11% appearing once. The specimen was PBMCs. These TCRs come from a human donor in good health (CMV status not recorded). Some clones in this sample may be carry-over from other donors' samples. The CDR3 runs from the conserved cysteine through the conserved F or W. A D gene is named only where the DNA matches it firmly. A row's size may be missing; if present it is once, few, many or a size class.

clone_size	d_call	j_call	v_call	cdr3_aa	cdr3_nt
-	TRBD1	TRBJ1-1	TRBV5-1	CASATAGQMNTEAFF	TGCGCCAGCGCCACCGCGGGACAGATGAACACTGAAGCTTTCTTT
few	TRBD2	TRBJ2-3	TRBV27	CASSSSSGEVTDTQYF	TGTGCCAGCAGTTCGTCTAGCGGGGAGGTCACAGATACGCAGTATTTT
-	-	TRBJ2-5	TRBV5-1	CASSLGTAGEETQYF	TGCGCCAGCAGCCTGGGGACAGCGGGGGAAGAGACCCAGTACTTC
many	-	TRBJ2-6	TRBV7-2	CASSFGQSGANVLTF	TGTGCCAGCAGCTTCGGACAGTCTGGGGCCAACGTCCTGACTTTC
many	-	TRBJ1-3	TRBV7-2	CASSLVLYSGNTIYF	TGTGCCAGCAGCTTAGTACTGTACTCTGGAAACACCATATATTTT
many	-	TRBJ2-1	TRBV7-9	CASSFLGRGLSLDYNEQFFGIF	-
few	-	TRBJ2-3	TRBV9	CASSVRQAVGDTQYF	TGTGCCAGCAGCGTACGTCAGGCGGTGGGAGATACGCAGTATTTT
many	-	TRBJ1-1	TRBV7-9	CASSIQAGGNTEAFF	TGTGCCAGCAGCATCCAGGCTGGGGGTAACACTGAAGCTTTCTTT
many	TRBD1	TRBJ2-1	TRBV5-4	CASSLEAGPGGF	TGTGCCAGCAGCTTGGAGGCCGGCCCAGGGGGCTTC
many	-	TRBJ2-7	TRBV7-3	CASSLEGYSYEQYF	TGTGCCAGCAGCTTAGAAGGCTACTCCTACGAGCAGTACTTC
-	-	TRBJ2-3	TRBV7-9	CASIFAGHSTDTQYF	TGTGCCAGCATCTTTGCGGGACACAGCACAGATACGCAGTATTTT
many	-	TRBJ2-3	TRBV12-3/TRBV12-4	CASLIVGGGGTDTQYF	TGTGCCAGCCTAATCGTGGGGGGGGGCGGCACAGATACGCAGTATTTT
many	-	TRBJ2-1	TRBV7-9	CASSSPEGAGNEQFF	TGTGCCAGCAGCTCACCGGAGGGAGCGGGCAATGAGCAGTTCTTC
many	-	TRBJ1-1	TRBV19	CASSPLSGTQGNTEAFF	TGTGCCAGTAGCCCTCTATCAGGGACCCAAGGGAACACTGAAGCTTTCTTT
many	-	TRBJ1-4	TRBV11-2	CASSLDRGRTNEKLFF	TGTGCCAGCAGCTTAGACCGGGGGCGGACTAATGAAAAACTGTTTTTT
many	TRBD1	TRBJ1-5	TRBV19	CASSIGTGPPNQPQHF	TGTGCCAGTAGTATAGGGACAGGGCCTCCCAATCAGCCCCAGCATTTT
-	-	TRBJ1-5	TRBV6-5	CASSYSKVGVTSNQPQHF	TGTGCCAGCAGTTACTCGAAAGTCGGGGTGACGAGCAATCAGCCCCAGCATTTT
-	-	TRBJ2-1	TRBV10-3	CAISEGTGYDEQFF	TGTGCCATCAGTGAGGGTACAGGGTACGATGAGCAGTTCTTC
many	-	TRBJ1-1	TRBV30	CAWIDRPGADEAFF	TGTGCCTGGATTGACCGACCAGGGGCTGATGAAGCTTTCTTT
many	TRBD2	TRBJ2-2	TRBV12-3/TRBV12-4	CASSTSGGYTGELFF	TGTGCCAGCAGTACTAGCGGGGGGTACACCGGGGAGCTGTTTTTT
many	-	TRBJ1-2	TRBV19	CASSTRGTDHYGYTF	TGTGCCAGTAGTACTCGCGGGACGGACCACTATGGCTACACCTTC
few	-	TRBJ1-5	TRBV9	CASSVDTGTNQPQHF	TGTGCCAGCAGCGTAGATACGGGTACCAATCAGCCCCAGCATTTT
many	TRBD2	TRBJ2-1	TRBV27	CASSLTSALNEQFF	TGTGCCAGCAGTTTGACTAGCGCCCTAAATGAGCAGTTCTTC
many	TRBD2	TRBJ2-7	TRBV28	CASRDGYSGTSYEQYF	TGTGCCAGCAGGGACGGATACAGCGGGACCTCCTACGAGCAGTACTTC
many	-	TRBJ1-4	TRBV20-1	CSAQGGEKLFF	TGCAGTGCTCAGGGAGGTGAAAAACTGTTTTTT
-	-	TRBJ2-1	TRBV6-5	CASSYSPPTGRGDNEQFF	TGTGCCAGCAGTTACTCGCCCCCGACAGGACGTGGGGATAATGAGCAGTTCTTC
-	TRBD1	TRBJ1-2	TRBV10-3	CAIRVGDSSNGYTF	TGTGCCATCAGGGTGGGGGACAGTTCAAACGGCTACACCTTC
many	TRBD2	TRBJ2-1	TRBV6-1	CASSEGASGGNEQFF	TGTGCCAGCAGTGAAGGGGCTAGCGGGGGGAATGAGCAGTTCTTC
many	-	TRBJ1-1	TRBV28	CASSSGVRGAFF	TGTGCCAGCAGTTCGGGGGTAAGGGGGGCTTTCTTT
many	-	TRBJ1-6	TRBV6-1	CASNGGIVVGDSSYNSPLHF	TGTGCCAGCAACGGGGGGATTGTTGTGGGTGACAGCTCCTATAATTCACCCCTCCACTTT
-	-	TRBJ2-3	TRBV20-1	CSARWPGGTDTQYF	TGCAGTGCTAGGTGGCCCGGGGGCACAGATACGCAGTATTTT
few	-	TRBJ1-2	TRBV2	CASSEESDSLYGYTF	TGTGCCAGCAGTGAAGAGTCGGACTCGCTATATGGCTACACCTTC
-	TRBD1	TRBJ1-1	TRBV7-6	CASSPYPGQGRTEAFF	TGTGCCAGCAGCCCTTATCCAGGACAGGGAAGAACTGAAGCTTTCTTT
many	TRBD2	TRBJ2-1	TRBV7-8	CASSPGGSGGLEQFF	TGTGCCAGCAGCCCCGGGGGTAGCGGGGGGCTTGAGCAGTTCTTC
many	TRBD1	TRBJ1-3	TRBV6-1	CASRQGAGNTIYF	TGTGCCAGCAGACAGGGGGCTGGAAACACCATATATTTT
many	-	TRBJ2-3	TRBV6-1	CASTLWGPRTDTQYF	TGTGCCAGCACCCTATGGGGGCCCCGCACAGATACGCAGTATTTT
many	TRBD1	TRBJ1-2	TRBV29-1	CSVDSFWLRDRGLWGYTF	TGCAGCGTTGATTCGTTTTGGTTGCGGGACAGGGGTTTATGGGGCTACACCTTC
-	-	TRBJ1-1	TRBV2	CASIQGIVSDTEAFF	TGTGCCAGCATTCAGGGGATTGTGTCGGACACTGAAGCTTTCTTT
-	-	TRBJ1-4	TRBV7-6	CASSLVGEEKLFF	TGTGCCAGCAGCTTAGTAGGGGAGGAAAAACTGTTTTTT
many	TRBD1	TRBJ1-1	TRBV28	CASRSGGLTEAFF	TGTGCCAGCAGGTCAGGGGGCCTCACTGAAGCTTTCTTT
many	-	TRBJ2-1	TRBV7-8	CASGSYNEQFF	TGTGCGTCCGGGAGTTACAATGAGCAGTTCTTC
few	TRBD1	TRBJ2-2	TRBV20-1	CSATSLQGTGELFF	TGCAGTGCCACCTCTTTACAGGGGACCGGGGAGCTGTTTTTT
many	TRBD2	TRBJ2-1	TRBV20-1	CSARKEGGPVNEQFF	TGCAGTGCTAGAAAAGAGGGAGGGCCGGTAAATGAGCAGTTCTTC
-	-	TRBJ1-1	TRBV18	CASSPEQRLGAFF	TGTGCCAGCTCGCCCGAGCAGAGGTTAGGAGCTTTCTTT
many	TRBD2	TRBJ2-7	TRBV7-9	CASSSEAGGYEQYF	TGTGCCAGCAGCTCAGAAGCGGGGGGGTACGAGCAGTACTTC
many	TRBD1	TRBJ1-3	TRBV6-1	CASRGTGAGNTIYF	TGTGCCAGCAGAGGGACAGGAGCTGGAAACACCATATATTTT
few	-	TRBJ2-7	TRBV5-1	CASRSDVHYEQYF	TGCGCCAGCAGATCCGACGTGCACTACGAGCAGTACTTC
-	-	TRBJ2-5	TRBV3-1	CASSPSGQTPWTQYF	TGTGCCAGCAGCCCCTCAGGACAGACCCCATGGACCCAGTACTTC
many	TRBD2	TRBJ2-1	TRBV4-2	CASSQSGTSGRGGEQFF	TGTGCCAGCAGCCAATCCGGGACTAGCGGGAGAGGGGGTGAGCAGTTCTTC
-	-	TRBJ2-2	TRBV3-1	CASSQEVVAGGTGELVF	-
many	-	TRBJ1-1	TRBV6-1	CASSRSMNTEAFF	TGTGCCAGCAGCCGATCCATGAACACTGAAGCTTTCTTT
-	-	TRBJ2-5	TRBV27	CASSFLDHQETQYF	TGTGCCAGCAGTTTCTTGGACCACCAAGAGACCCAGTACTTC
-	-	TRBJ1-1	TRBV19	CASRGTPNTEAFF	TGTGCCAGTAGGGGGACACCTAACACTGAAGCTTTCTTT
-	-	TRBJ2-7	TRBV9	CASSRPGGNEQYF	TGTGCCAGCAGCCGCCCGGGGGGCAACGAGCAGTACTTC
many	-	TRBJ2-7	TRBV5-1	CASSLSQAYEQYF	TGCGCCAGCAGCTTGAGTCAGGCCTACGAGCAGTACTTC
many	TRBD2	TRBJ2-4	TRBV7-8	CASSLDRAGGGGSIQYF	TGTGCCAGCAGCTTAGACAGGGCGGGAGGTGGGGGGAGCATTCAGTACTTC
many	TRBD2	TRBJ2-7	TRBV2	CASSGNLAGRGEQYF	TGTGCCAGCAGTGGGAATCTAGCGGGTAGGGGCGAGCAGTACTTC
-	-	TRBJ2-7	TRBV7-9	CASSLGGYEHYF	TGTGCCAGCAGTCTGGGGGGCTACGAGCATTACTTC